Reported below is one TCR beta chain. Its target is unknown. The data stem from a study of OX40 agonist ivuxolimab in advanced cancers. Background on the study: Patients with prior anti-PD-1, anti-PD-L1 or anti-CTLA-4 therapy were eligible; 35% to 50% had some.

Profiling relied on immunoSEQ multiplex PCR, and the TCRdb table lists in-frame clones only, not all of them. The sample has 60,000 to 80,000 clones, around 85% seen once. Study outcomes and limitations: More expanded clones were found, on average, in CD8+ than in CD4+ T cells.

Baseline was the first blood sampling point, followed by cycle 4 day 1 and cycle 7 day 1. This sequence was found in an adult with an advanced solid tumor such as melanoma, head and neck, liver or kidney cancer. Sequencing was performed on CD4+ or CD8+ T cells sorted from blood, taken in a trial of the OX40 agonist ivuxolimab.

For the CDR3, the DNA is TGTGCCAGCAGTGCGCTAGCGGGAGGGGGGTACAATGAGCAGTTCTTC. Translating gives CASSALAGGGYNEQFF. The chain couples TRBV6-4 to TRBJ2-1, with TRBD2 matching over 12 bases. This CDR3 has 16 residues. Germline V lookup: CDR1 MRHNA, CDR2 SNTAGT. J was trimmed by 4 bases and V by 4 bases; bases with no gene match: 5.